This TCR beta chain was documented in a study of T cell responses to AZD1222 COVID-19 vaccine. CDR1 SGHRS and CDR2 YFSETQ come from the germline V gene. Between the trimmed V and J ends, which lost 4 bases and 6 bases, there was a span of 17 bases. The CDR3 is 15 amino acids. For this clone: Its antigen is unidentified.

General study findings and limits: Among AZD1222 vaccinees, only 5 to 7 were seropositive at baseline. The donors showed a predominance of white British ancestry and of females, with possible underestimation of clonal diversity. Close to half of all spike-specific TCRs reportedly target regions of the variants that are unmutated.

The method was immunoSEQ multiplex PCR; TCRdb's version includes in-frame clones alone and lacks a portion of them. The sample contains roughly 120,000 clones, roughly 90% of which appear only once. The chain carries TRBV5-1 and TRBJ1-5; maybe TRBD1 (5 bases). The source material was peripheral blood, sampled on day 0 of AZD1222 vaccination. The clonotype comes from an adult in good health. The CDR3 loop reads CASSPTGAYGQPQHF. The CDR3 DNA reads TGCGCCAGCAGCCCCACAGGCGCGTACGGTCAGCCCCAGCATTTT.